These 6 T cell receptor beta chains were all obtained from the same sample, sequenced in a study of T cell responses to AZD1222 COVID-19 vaccine (dated by TCRdb to the early 2020s). What the time point label conveys for this sample: baseline before first vaccination. The library was prepared using the immunoSEQ multiplex PCR assay. Sourced from immuneACCESS, this table was stored by TCRdb with only in-frame sequences that have V and J called. A share of the clones is absent; for the studies checked, an unresolved V gene accounts for under half, and the remainder has no known explanation. This sample lists 150,000 to 200,000 clones; about 90% were detected once. Together, the top ten hold roughly 6% of the sample. The specimen was peripheral blood, collected on day 0 of AZD1222 vaccination. The receptors here all came from an adult in good health.

The rearrangement uses TRBV30 and TRBJ1-4; D remains unclear. The CDR3 totals 12 residues. V shed 4 bases and J shed 4 bases, with 7 bases lying between them. Germline V lookup: CDR1 GTSNPN, CDR2 SVGIG (reference sequence). The CDR3, as DNA: TGTGCCTGGAACTCCCATAATGAAAAACTGTTTTTT. Its translation is CAWNSHNEKLFF.

V gene TRBV3-1 (or the pseudogene TRBV3-2) combines with J gene TRBJ2-3, with 9 bases lining up with TRBD2. This CDR3 comprises 17 residues. V shed 4 bases and J 8 bases; nucleotides not matched to a gene: 16. The germline gives CDR1 LGHDT, CDR2 YNNKEL (reference sequence). The CDR3 loop is CASSLGALAGPAPTQYF. The CDR3 DNA is TGTGCCAGCAGCCTGGGGGCCCTAGCGGGGCCCGCCCCTACGCAGTATTTT.

The chain joins TRBV7-9 to TRBJ2-3, with 10 bases identical to TRBD2. Germline CDR1 reads SEHNR; CDR2 reads FQNEAQ (reference sequence). The CDR3 covers 18 residues. With 2 bases clipped from V and 1 base from J, the junction kept 9 bases outside the gene matches. The CDR3 sequence: CASSLIGSGGGRTDTQYF. The CDR3 nucleotides are TGTGCCAGCAGCTTAATCGGCAGCGGGGGGGGTCGCACAGATACGCAGTATTTT. Combining the CDR3 with reference TRBV7-9 and TRBJ2-3 gives the whole variable domain DTGVSQNPRHKITKRGQNVTFRCDPISEHNRLYWYRQTLGQGPEFLTYFQNEAQLEKSRLLSDRFSAERPKGSFSTLEIQRTEQGDSAMYLCASSLIGSGGGRTDTQYFGPGTRLTVL.

The chain links TRBV3-1 (or the pseudogene TRBV3-2) to TRBJ2-6, with no clear D. With 4 bases removed from V and 0 bases from J, the gap between germline ends came to 13 bases. CDR3 length equals 17 residues. Germline lookup yields CDR1 LGHDT and CDR2 YNNKEL (reference sequence). The CDR3 here is CASSLLSTHSGANVLTF. CDR3 nucleotides: TGTGCCAGCAGCCTGCTTTCGACCCACTCTGGGGCCAACGTCCTGACTTTC.

This chain links TRBV28 with TRBJ2-2, with 8 bases lining up with TRBD1. The CDR3 spans 13 residues. Trimming removed 8 bases from V and 7 bases from J; junction bases left unmatched: 6. Germline V gene sequence: CDR1 MDHEN, CDR2 SYDVKM. The CDR3 sequence is CASWTGTGGELFF. The DNA of the CDR3 is TGTGCCAGCTGGACAGGGACGGGCGGGGAGCTGTTTTTT.

The V and J genes are TRBV27 and TRBJ1-5; TRBD1 matches at 11 bases. The CDR3 runs 14 residues. V was clipped by 4 bases and J by 5 bases; unmatched bases: 1. In germline, CDR1 is MNHEY, CDR2 SMNVEV (reference sequence). CDR3: CASSWTGGDQPQHF. As DNA, the CDR3 is TGTGCCAGCAGTTGGACAGGGGGCGATCAGCCCCAGCATTTT.